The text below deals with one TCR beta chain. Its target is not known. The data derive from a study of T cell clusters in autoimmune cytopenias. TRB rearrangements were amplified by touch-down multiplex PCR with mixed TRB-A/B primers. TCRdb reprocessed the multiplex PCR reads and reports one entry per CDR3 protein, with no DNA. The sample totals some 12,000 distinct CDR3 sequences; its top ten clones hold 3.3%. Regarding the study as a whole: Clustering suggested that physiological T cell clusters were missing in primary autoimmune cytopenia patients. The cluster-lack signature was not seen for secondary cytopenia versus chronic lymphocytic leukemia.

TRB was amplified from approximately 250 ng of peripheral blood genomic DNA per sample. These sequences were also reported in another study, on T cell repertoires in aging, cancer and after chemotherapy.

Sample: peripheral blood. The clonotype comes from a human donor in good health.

The CDR3 loop is CASSFDRDSYGYTF. This sequence joins TRBV12-3 or TRBV12-4 and TRBJ1-2; TCRdb's assignment of TRBD1 cannot be checked, as there is no DNA. The CDR3 loop spans 14 amino acids.